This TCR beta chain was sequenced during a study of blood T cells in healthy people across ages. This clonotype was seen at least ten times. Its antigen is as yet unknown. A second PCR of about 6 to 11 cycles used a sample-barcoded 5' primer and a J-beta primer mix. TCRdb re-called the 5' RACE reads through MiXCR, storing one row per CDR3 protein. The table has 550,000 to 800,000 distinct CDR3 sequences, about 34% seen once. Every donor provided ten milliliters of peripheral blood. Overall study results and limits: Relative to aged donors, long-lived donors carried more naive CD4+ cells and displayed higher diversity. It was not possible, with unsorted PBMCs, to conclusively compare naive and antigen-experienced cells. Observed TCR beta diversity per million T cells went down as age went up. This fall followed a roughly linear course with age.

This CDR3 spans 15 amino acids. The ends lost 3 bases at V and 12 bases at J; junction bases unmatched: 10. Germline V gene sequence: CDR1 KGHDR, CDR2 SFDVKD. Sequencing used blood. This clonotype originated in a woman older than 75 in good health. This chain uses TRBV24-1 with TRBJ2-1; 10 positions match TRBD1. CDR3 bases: TGTGCCACCAGTGATCGGGACAGGGGTGTAGGAGGGCAGTTCTTC. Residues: CATSDRDRGVGGQFF.